Listed below are T cell receptor beta chains from one sample, sequenced in a study of cytomegalovirus exposure and HLA in healthy donors. Using immunoSEQ multiplex PCR, the repertoire was profiled, and TCRdb retains in-frame clones only, with some absent. The sample yields 95,000 to 150,000 clones, approximately 95% seen once. The sequenced sample consisted of PBMCs. Every receptor here comes from a man aged 18 to 29 in good health and CMV-seronegative. The CDR3 runs from the conserved cysteine through the conserved F or W. A D gene is named only where the DNA matches it firmly. Clone size is given for some rows only: seen once, a few or many times, or a class if the clone is expanded.

clone_size: -; d_call: -; v_call: TRBV5-4; j_call: TRBJ2-1; cdr3_nt: TGTGCCAGCAGCGCCCTCGGGGTTAATGAGCAGTTCTTC; cdr3_aa: CASSALGVNEQFF
clone_size: once; d_call: -; v_call: TRBV28; j_call: TRBJ1-2; cdr3_nt: TGTGCCAGCAGTGTTAGGGGCCCCTATGGCTACACCTTC; cdr3_aa: CASSVRGPYGYTF
clone_size: -; d_call: -; v_call: TRBV7-3; j_call: TRBJ2-1; cdr3_nt: TGTGCCAGCAGCCATCAGGGTAATGAGCAGTTCTTC; cdr3_aa: CASSHQGNEQFF
clone_size: -; d_call: TRBD2; v_call: TRBV11-1; j_call: TRBJ2-7; cdr3_nt: TGTGCCAGCAGCTTAGCGAGCGGGAGGACCACCTACGAGCAGTACTTC; cdr3_aa: CASSLASGRTTYEQYF
clone_size: -; d_call: -; v_call: TRBV13; j_call: TRBJ2-7; cdr3_nt: TGTGCCAGCGGACAGTCCCCCTACGAGCAGTACTTC; cdr3_aa: CASGQSPYEQYF
clone_size: -; d_call: -; v_call: TRBV30; j_call: TRBJ1-3; cdr3_nt: TGTGCCTGGAGTCCAGGGAACTCTGGAAACACCATATATTTT; cdr3_aa: CAWSPGNSGNTIYF
clone_size: -; d_call: TRBD2; v_call: TRBV7-9; j_call: TRBJ2-3; cdr3_nt: TGTGCCAGCAGCTTAAAGAGGACTAGCGGGATTTCGGCAGATACGCAGTATTTT; cdr3_aa: CASSLKRTSGISADTQYF
clone_size: -; d_call: TRBD1; v_call: TRBV19; j_call: TRBJ1-5; cdr3_nt: TGTGCCACCACCGGACAGGGGCCACAGCCCCAGCATTTT; cdr3_aa: CATTGQGPQPQHF
clone_size: -; d_call: TRBD1; v_call: TRBV28; j_call: TRBJ1-1; cdr3_nt: TGTGCCACTGGACAGGGGCCAATGAACACTGAAGCTTTCTTT; cdr3_aa: CATGQGPMNTEAFF
clone_size: once; d_call: TRBD2; v_call: TRBV5-1; j_call: TRBJ2-1; cdr3_nt: TGCGCCAGCAGCAGCATGCTAGCGGACAATGAGCAGTTCTTC; cdr3_aa: CASSSMLADNEQFF
clone_size: -; d_call: TRBD1; v_call: TRBV28; j_call: TRBJ1-4; cdr3_nt: TGTGCCAGCAGTACCCGACAGGGCACTAATGAAAAACTGTTTTTT; cdr3_aa: CASSTRQGTNEKLFF
clone_size: -; d_call: TRBD1; v_call: TRBV6-8; j_call: TRBJ1-1; cdr3_nt: TGTGCCAGCAGTTACCAGGACAGGGTTTACACTGAAGCTTTCTTT; cdr3_aa: CASSYQDRVYTEAFF
clone_size: -; d_call: TRBD2; v_call: TRBV6-5; j_call: TRBJ2-2; cdr3_nt: TGTGCCAGCAGGACTAGCGGGAGTTCCGGGGAGCTGTTTTTT; cdr3_aa: CASRTSGSSGELFF
clone_size: -; d_call: -; v_call: TRBV4-2; j_call: TRBJ1-3; cdr3_nt: TGTGCCAGCAGCCGAGAAGGTGCAGGCGGAAACACCATATATTTT; cdr3_aa: CASSREGAGGNTIYF
clone_size: -; d_call: -; v_call: TRBV5-1; j_call: TRBJ2-7; cdr3_nt: TGCGCCAGCAGCTTGGTGACAGGTCGAGAGCAGTACTTC; cdr3_aa: CASSLVTGREQYF
clone_size: many; d_call: -; v_call: TRBV27; j_call: TRBJ2-7; cdr3_nt: TGTGCCAGCTTTACCAGCTCCTACGAGCAGTACTTC; cdr3_aa: CASFTSSYEQYF